Each of the 5 T cell receptor beta chains below was sequenced from the same sample in a study of CD8 T cells in ankylosing spondylitis. TCRdb re-called the 5' RACE reads with MiXCR, one entry per CDR3 protein. The sample has 380,000 or so distinct CDR3 sequences; 20% to 25% are singletons. Sequenced: blood, either unsorted or a sorted T cell fraction (not recorded which). These receptors came from a male donor with ankylosing spondylitis or in good health (not recorded which).

The chain couples TRBV12-3 or TRBV12-4 to TRBJ2-3; possibly TRBD2 for D (6 bases). V lost 2 bases and J lost 1, with 10 bases in between. The CDR3 has 15 residues. Written as DNA, the CDR3 is TGTGCCAGCAGTTTATCGGCTAGCGGCACAGATACGCAGTATTTT. Translated: CASSLSASGTDTQYF.

The chain recombines TRBV7-9 with TRBJ2-7; 11 nucleotides agree with TRBD1. CDR1 and CDR2 from the germline V gene are SEHNR and FQNEAQ (reference sequence). Trimming cost V 4 bases and J 2 bases; bases outside gene matches: 7. This CDR3 comprises 16 residues. CDR3 in amino acids: CASSSQGGQGAYEQYF. In nucleotides, the CDR3 is TGTGCCAGCAGCTCCCAAGGGGGACAGGGGGCCTACGAGCAGTACTTC.

The chain joins TRBV12-3 or TRBV12-4 to TRBJ1-2; D call uncertain. V was clipped by 3 bases and J by 4 bases, with 12 bases between them. The CDR3 length is 14 residues. The CDR3 spells CASSFDQVGYGYTF. The CDR3 DNA reads TGTGCCAGCAGTTTCGACCAAGTGGGCTATGGCTACACCTTC.

The CDR3 loop reads CASSLTVLEGSPYEQYF. CDR3 DNA: TGTGCCAGCAGCTTAACTGTCCTCGAAGGATCCCCTTACGAGCAGTACTTC. V gene TRBV7-9 combines with J gene TRBJ2-7; D is unclear. V was pared by 2 bases and J by 4 bases, with 21 bases between. This CDR3 is 17 amino acids long. Germline V lookup: CDR1 SEHNR, CDR2 FQNEAQ (reference sequence).

CDR3 in amino acids: CASSLLGDSSYEQYF. The CDR3 nucleotides are TGTGCCAGCAGTTTATTAGGGGATAGCTCCTACGAGCAGTACTTC. The genes are TRBV27 and TRBJ2-7; a weak D match, TRBD1 (5 bases). V was shortened by 1 base and J by 0 bases, with 10 bases between the two germline ends. The germline V gene encodes CDR1 MNHEY and CDR2 SMNVEV (reference sequence). The CDR3 is 15 residues long.